The rows below give T cell receptor beta chains drawn from one sample of a study of blood T cell repertoires in COVID-19. Libraries were prepared by immunoSEQ multiplex PCR; TCRdb keeps only in-frame clonotypes and omits some of them. The sample lists 200,000 to 250,000 clones, around 87% occurring once. The source material was peripheral blood. These receptors came from a woman in her 50s with COVID-19, enrolled during active disease. The CDR3 runs from the conserved cysteine through the conserved F or W. The D gene is left open where the match is weak. Size is omitted from some rows. Given values are once, few, many or a class for expanded clones.

d_call j_call v_call clone_size cdr3_nt cdr3_aa
. TRBJ1-1 TRBV28 . TGTGCCAGCAGTTTACCCGATCTAAACACTGAAGCTTTCTTT CASSLPDLNTEAFF
. TRBJ1-5 TRBV6-5 . TGTGCCAGCAGCCGGGGGATGGGGGATCAGCCCCAGCATTTT CASSRGMGDQPQHF
TRBD1 TRBJ2-7 TRBV7-2 . TGTGCCAGCAGCCGGGACAGGGGGCCGGGCGAGCAGTACTTC CASSRDRGPGEQYF
TRBD1 TRBJ1-3 TRBV4-1 . TGCGCCAGCACCGGGACAGTGTCTGGAAACACCATATATTTT CASTGTVSGNTIYF
TRBD2 TRBJ2-1 TRBV3-1/TRBV3-2 . TGTGCCAGCAGCCAAGTTAGCGGGGCCCACTACAATGAGCAGTTCTTC CASSQVSGAHYNEQFF
. TRBJ1-5 TRBV4-3 . TGCGCCAGCAGCCAATCAGTGGCGGCGAGCAATCAGCCCCAGCATTTT CASSQSVAASNQPQHF
. TRBJ1-3 TRBV4-3 . TGCGCCAGCAGCCAAGATTCAGGTCCATTTGGAAACACCATATATTTT CASSQDSGPFGNTIYF
TRBD1 TRBJ1-4 TRBV19 . TGTGCCACCAGGACAGGGCCCTTCGAAAAACTGTTTTTT CATRTGPFEKLFF
. TRBJ2-2 TRBV5-1 . TGCGCCAGCAGCTTGGAGGGGGTTAGGAACACCGGGGAGCTGTTTTTT CASSLEGVRNTGELFF
. TRBJ1-5 TRBV28 . TGTGCCAGCTCGTCCGGGGGGCAGCCCCAGCATTTT CASSSGGQPQHF
. TRBJ1-3 TRBV11-2 . TGTGCCAGCAGCTTATTTCAGGCCGCCTCTGGAAACACCATATATTTT CASSLFQAASGNTIYF
. TRBJ1-4 TRBV3-1/TRBV3-2 few TGTGCCAGCAGCCAAGGAGTCGTGAATGAAAAACTGTTTTTT CASSQGVVNEKLFF
. TRBJ1-1 TRBV20-1 . TGCAGTGCTAGTACCCTGCACGGAGGGAACACTGAAGCTTTCTTT CSASTLHGGNTEAFF
. TRBJ2-1 TRBV2 . TGTGCCAGCAGGCTTATTGGGGGCGAGATGCATGAGCAGTTCTTC CASRLIGGEMHEQFF
TRBD1 TRBJ1-6 TRBV5-5 . TGTGCCAGCAGCTTGACAGGGGTGTATAATTCACCCCTCCACTTT CASSLTGVYNSPLHF
. TRBJ1-6 TRBV3-1/TRBV3-2 . TGTGCCAGCAGCCAAAACAGGGAGACACCCCTCCACTTT CASSQNRETPLHF
. TRBJ2-2 TRBV6-1 . TGTGCCAGCAGTGCCTTTAGGCAGGGGAACACCGGGGAGCTGTTTTTT CASSAFRQGNTGELFF
. TRBJ2-1 TRBV4-2 . TGTGCCAGCAGCCAAGAGCGGGACTCCTACAATGAGCAGTTCTTC CASSQERDSYNEQFF
TRBD2 TRBJ2-7 TRBV27 . TGTGCCAGCAGTTATAGCGGGGAGTCCTACGAGCAGTACTTC CASSYSGESYEQYF
TRBD1 TRBJ2-7 TRBV6-5 . TGTGCCAGCAGTTCCCGGGACAGGGGTGCCTACGAGCAGTACTTC CASSSRDRGAYEQYF
. TRBJ1-5 TRBV6-5 . TGTGCCACCCACAGGGTTGGGGTCGATCAGCCCCAGCATTTT CATHRVGVDQPQHF
. TRBJ2-5 TRBV2 . TGTGCCAGCAGTGATCTTCGGGTTGCAGAGACCCAGTACTTC CASSDLRVAETQYF
TRBD1 TRBJ1-1 TRBV28 few TGTGCCAGCAGCGCCGGGACAGGGAGGATCGGGGCTGAAGCTTTCTTT CASSAGTGRIGAEAFF
. TRBJ1-1 TRBV18 . TGTGCCAGCTCACCTCATAGTCCGGCGGGCCCTGAAGCTTTCTTT CASSPHSPAGPEAFF
. TRBJ2-1 TRBV19 . TGTGCCAGTGGATACGGTAGCTATGAGCAGTTCTTC CASGYGSYEQFF
. TRBJ2-1 TRBV4-1 once TGCGCCAGCAGCCACCGCGGGGACAGCCTACAAAATGAGCAGTTCTTC CASSHRGDSLQNEQFF
. TRBJ1-4 TRBV30 . TGTGCCTGGAGTTTGAGTGTGGATGAAAAACTGTTTTTT CAWSLSVDEKLFF
. TRBJ2-7 TRBV7-2 . TGTGCCAGCAGCTTAAGATCCGGGGACTCCTACGAGCAGTACTTC CASSLRSGDSYEQYF
TRBD1 TRBJ1-2 TRBV11-3 . TGTGCCAGCAGCTCCACAGGGGGCTCAAGTGGCTACACCTTC CASSSTGGSSGYTF
TRBD1 TRBJ2-7 TRBV19 . TGTGCCAGTAGTCCCGCAAAGGGACAGGGAACGATCTACGAGCAGTACTTC CASSPAKGQGTIYEQYF
TRBD1 TRBJ1-1 TRBV19 few TGTGCCAGTAAGCCCCGACAGGGAATAACACGTGGAGCTTTCTTT CASKPRQGITRGAFF
. TRBJ1-1 TRBV12-3/TRBV12-4 . TGTGCCAGCAGTTTAGACAGCTACACTGAAGCTTTCTTT CASSLDSYTEAFF
. TRBJ1-5 TRBV30 . TGTGCCTGGAACAGGGCAGGTCAGCCCCAGCATTTT CAWNRAGQPQHF
. TRBJ2-1 TRBV2 . TGTGCCAGCAGTGAACCCTTAGGGGTCTCCTACAATGAGCAGTTCTTC CASSEPLGVSYNEQFF
TRBD1 TRBJ1-1 TRBV5-1 once TGCGCCAGCAGCCTAAAATGGACAGGGAGGATGAACACTGAAGCTTTCTTT CASSLKWTGRMNTEAFF
TRBD2 TRBJ2-5 TRBV7-7 . TGTGCCAGCAGCTCGACTAGCGGGGAAGGAGAGACCCAGTACTTC CASSSTSGEGETQYF
. TRBJ1-2 TRBV7-9 . TGTGCCAGCAGCCCCTGGGGTATAGGGGGTGGCTACACCTTC CASSPWGIGGGYTF
. TRBJ1-6 TRBV6-4 . TGTGCCAGCAGTGAACAGGTCTATAATTCACCCCTCCACTTT CASSEQVYNSPLHF
TRBD1 TRBJ1-3 TRBV9 . TGTGCCAGCAGAAGGGACAGCTCTGGAAACACCATATATTTT CASRRDSSGNTIYF
TRBD2 TRBJ2-4 TRBV18 . TGTGCCAGCTCACTAACAGGGTCCGGGACTAGCCGTAACATTCAGTACTTC CASSLTGSGTSRNIQYF
TRBD1 TRBJ2-4 TRBV19 once TGTGCCAGTAGTATAGTAGGAAGGGACAGAAACATTCAGTACTTC CASSIVGRDRNIQYF
TRBD1 TRBJ2-6 TRBV18 few TGTGCCAGCTCACCACTAGGGACAGGGGGACCAAGCTCTGGGGCCAACGTCCTGACTTTC CASSPLGTGGPSSGANVLTF
TRBD2 TRBJ2-7 TRBV7-6 . TGTGCCAGCAGCAAAGTAGCGGGGGGGAGGTACGAGCAGTACTTC CASSKVAGGRYEQYF
TRBD1 TRBJ1-2 TRBV6-6 . TGTGCCAGCAGGACAGGGGGCAACTATGGCTACACCTTC CASRTGGNYGYTF
TRBD1 TRBJ1-6 TRBV6-6 . TGTGCCAGCAGGCCGGGACAGGGTAGTTCACCCCTCCACTTT CASRPGQGSSPLHF
. TRBJ2-1 TRBV11-2 . TGTGCCAGCAGCTTAGATCCAAGAGGCCGAATGGGCTACAATGAGCAGTTCTTC CASSLDPRGRMGYNEQFF
. TRBJ1-1 TRBV5-4 . TGTGCCAGCAGCCCGTCGACAGGTGAAGCTTTCTTT CASSPSTGEAFF
TRBD2 TRBJ2-2 TRBV30 . TGTGCCTGGAGTGTAGGGACTAGCGGTACCGGGGAGCTGTTTTTT CAWSVGTSGTGELFF
TRBD1 TRBJ2-7 TRBV27 . TGTGCCAGCAGTTTTAGACAGGGGTACTACGAGCAGTACTTC CASSFRQGYYEQYF
TRBD1 TRBJ1-2 TRBV2 few TGTGCCAGGGGGACAGGCGGCTTAGGAGGGGGCTACACCTTC CARGTGGLGGGYTF
. TRBJ1-2 TRBV15 . TGTGCCACCAGCCCCCCCTCAGTTTATGGCTACACCTTC CATSPPSVYGYTF
TRBD2 TRBJ2-1 TRBV4-1 . TGCGCCAGCAGCCAAGGTACTAGCGGGGGGTATGAGCAGTTCTTC CASSQGTSGGYEQFF
. TRBJ2-2 TRBV10-3 . TGTGCCATTTTGGGAGCGGACAGTCCGAACACCGGGGAGCTGTTTTTT CAILGADSPNTGELFF